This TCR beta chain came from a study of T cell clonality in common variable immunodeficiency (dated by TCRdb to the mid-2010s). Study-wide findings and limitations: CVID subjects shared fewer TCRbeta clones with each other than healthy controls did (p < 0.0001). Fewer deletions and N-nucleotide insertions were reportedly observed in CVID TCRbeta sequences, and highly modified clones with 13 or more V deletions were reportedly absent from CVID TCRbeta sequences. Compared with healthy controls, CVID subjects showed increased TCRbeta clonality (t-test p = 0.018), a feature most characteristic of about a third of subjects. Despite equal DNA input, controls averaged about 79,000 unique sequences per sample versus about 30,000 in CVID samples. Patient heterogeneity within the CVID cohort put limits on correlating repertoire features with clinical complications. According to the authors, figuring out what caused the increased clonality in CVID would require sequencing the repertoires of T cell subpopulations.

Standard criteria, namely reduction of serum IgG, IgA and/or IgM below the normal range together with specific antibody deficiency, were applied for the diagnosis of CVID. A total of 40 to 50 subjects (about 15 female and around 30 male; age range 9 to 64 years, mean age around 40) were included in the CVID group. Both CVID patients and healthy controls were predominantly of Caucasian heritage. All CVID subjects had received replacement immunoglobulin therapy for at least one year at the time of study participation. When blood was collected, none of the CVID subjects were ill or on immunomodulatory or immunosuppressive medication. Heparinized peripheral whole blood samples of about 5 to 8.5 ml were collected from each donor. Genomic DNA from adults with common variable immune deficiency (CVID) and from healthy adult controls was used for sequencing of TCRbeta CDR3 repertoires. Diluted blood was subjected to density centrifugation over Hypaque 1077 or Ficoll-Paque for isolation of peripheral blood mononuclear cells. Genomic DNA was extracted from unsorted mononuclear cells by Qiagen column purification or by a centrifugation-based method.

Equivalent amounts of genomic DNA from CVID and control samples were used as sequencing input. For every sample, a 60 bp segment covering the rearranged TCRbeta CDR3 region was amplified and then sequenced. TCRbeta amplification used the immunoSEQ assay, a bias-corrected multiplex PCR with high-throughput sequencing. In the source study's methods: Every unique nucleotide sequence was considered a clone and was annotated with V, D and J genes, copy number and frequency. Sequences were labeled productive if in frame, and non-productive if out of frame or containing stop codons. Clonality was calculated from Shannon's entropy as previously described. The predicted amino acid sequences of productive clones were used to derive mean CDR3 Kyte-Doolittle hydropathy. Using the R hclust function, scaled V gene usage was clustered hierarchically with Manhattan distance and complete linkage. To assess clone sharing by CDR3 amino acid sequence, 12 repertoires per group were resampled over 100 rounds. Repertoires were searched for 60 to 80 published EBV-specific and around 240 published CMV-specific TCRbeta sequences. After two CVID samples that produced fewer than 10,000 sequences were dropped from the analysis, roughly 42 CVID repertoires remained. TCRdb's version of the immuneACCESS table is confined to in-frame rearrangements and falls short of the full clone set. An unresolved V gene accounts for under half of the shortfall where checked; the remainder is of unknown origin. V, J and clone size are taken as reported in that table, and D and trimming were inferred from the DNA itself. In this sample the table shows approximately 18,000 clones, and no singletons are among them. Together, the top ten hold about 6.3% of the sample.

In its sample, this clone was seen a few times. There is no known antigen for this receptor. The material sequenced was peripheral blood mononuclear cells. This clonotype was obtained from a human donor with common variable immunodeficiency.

The CDR3 corresponds to CASSEALRETQYF. Incomplete CDR3 DNA: TGTGCCAGCAGTGAAGCGCTTCGGGAGACC. In this chain, TRBV6-1 is recombined with TRBJ2-5; no D gene is confidently identified. Coverage ceases 3 residues before the CDR3 finishes, and the germline J gene fills in the end. The cysteine opens and the phenylalanine closes a CDR3 of 13 amino acids. The DNA has 30 bases, all within the CDR3, and is read from base 1. Cut back by 0 bases and 5 bases, the V and J ends lie 7 bases apart. The CDR1 and CDR2 encoded by the germline V gene are MNHNS and SASEGT.